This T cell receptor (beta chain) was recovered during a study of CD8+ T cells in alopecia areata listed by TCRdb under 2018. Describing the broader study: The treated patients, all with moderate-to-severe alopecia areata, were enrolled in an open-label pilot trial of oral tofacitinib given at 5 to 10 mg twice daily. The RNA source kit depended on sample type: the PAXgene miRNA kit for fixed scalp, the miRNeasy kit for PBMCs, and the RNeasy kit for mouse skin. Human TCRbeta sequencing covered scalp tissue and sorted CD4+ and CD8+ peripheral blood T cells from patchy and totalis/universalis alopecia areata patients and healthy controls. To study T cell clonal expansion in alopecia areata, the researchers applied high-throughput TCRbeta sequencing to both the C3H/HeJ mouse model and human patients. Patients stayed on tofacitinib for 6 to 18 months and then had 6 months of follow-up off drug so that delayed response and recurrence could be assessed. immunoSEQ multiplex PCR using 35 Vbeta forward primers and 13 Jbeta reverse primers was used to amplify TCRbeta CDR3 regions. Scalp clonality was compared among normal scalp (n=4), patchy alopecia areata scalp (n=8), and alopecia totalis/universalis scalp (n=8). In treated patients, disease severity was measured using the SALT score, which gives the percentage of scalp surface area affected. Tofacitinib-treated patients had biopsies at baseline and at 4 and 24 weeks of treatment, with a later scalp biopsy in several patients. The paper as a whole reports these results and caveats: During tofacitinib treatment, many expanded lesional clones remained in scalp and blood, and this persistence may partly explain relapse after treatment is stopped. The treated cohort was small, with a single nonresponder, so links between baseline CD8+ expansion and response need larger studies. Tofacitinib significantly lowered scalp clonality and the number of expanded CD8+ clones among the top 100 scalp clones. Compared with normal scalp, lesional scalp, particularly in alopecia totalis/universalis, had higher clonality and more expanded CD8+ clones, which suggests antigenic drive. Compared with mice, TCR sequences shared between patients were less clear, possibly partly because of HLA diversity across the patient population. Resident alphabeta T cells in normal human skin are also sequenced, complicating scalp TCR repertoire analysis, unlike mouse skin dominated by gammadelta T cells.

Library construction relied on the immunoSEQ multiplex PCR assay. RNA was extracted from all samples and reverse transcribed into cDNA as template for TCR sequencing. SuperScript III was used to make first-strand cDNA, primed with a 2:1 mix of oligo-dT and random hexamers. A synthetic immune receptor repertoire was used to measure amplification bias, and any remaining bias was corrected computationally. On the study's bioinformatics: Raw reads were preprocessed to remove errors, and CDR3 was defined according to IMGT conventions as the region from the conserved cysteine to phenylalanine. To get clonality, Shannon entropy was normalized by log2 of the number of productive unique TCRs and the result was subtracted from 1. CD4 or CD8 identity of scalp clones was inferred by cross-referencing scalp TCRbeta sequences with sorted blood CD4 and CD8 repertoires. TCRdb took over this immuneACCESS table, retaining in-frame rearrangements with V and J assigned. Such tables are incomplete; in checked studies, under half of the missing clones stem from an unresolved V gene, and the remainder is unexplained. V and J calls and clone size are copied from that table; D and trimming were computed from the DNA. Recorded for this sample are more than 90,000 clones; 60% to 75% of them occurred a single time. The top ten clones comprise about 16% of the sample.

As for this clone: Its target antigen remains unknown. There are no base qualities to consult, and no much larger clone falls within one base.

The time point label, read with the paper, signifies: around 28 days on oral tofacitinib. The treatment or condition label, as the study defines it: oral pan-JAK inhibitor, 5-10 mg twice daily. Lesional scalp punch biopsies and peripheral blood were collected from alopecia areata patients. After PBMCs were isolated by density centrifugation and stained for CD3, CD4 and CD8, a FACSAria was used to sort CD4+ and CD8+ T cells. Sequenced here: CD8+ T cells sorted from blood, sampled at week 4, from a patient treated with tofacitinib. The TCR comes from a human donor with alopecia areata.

The nucleotide sequence is given as TGTGCCAGCAGCTTGGGCACGTATGGCTACACCTTC. It codes for CASSLGTYGYTF. The chain joins TRBV5-6 to TRBJ1-2; there is no confident call for the D gene. CDR1 SGHDT and CDR2 YYEEEE are derived from the germline V gene. A distance of 5 bases separates the germline ends of V and J, which lose 0 bases and 5 bases respectively. Including the terminal cysteine and phenylalanine, the CDR3 comprises 12 residues. Only CDR3 DNA is held: 36 bases, read in frame from base 1.